The text below deals with one TCR beta chain. Its matching antigen is unknown. The source of the sample is a study of human T cells and chemical hapten exposure. Study context: Sensitization used 2% DPC on around 2 cm by around 2 cm upper inner arm skin. Whole-study results and caveats: No alteration of TCRs above 1 in 1000 frequency was seen with DPC sensitization.

V lost 4 bases, J lost 5 bases, and 5 bases lay in between. The CDR3 extends over 12 amino acids. The V gene's germline CDR1 is SNHLY and CDR2 FYNNEI. Specified time point: patch test 1, 2 weeks after DPC sensitization. Described treatment: therapeutic diphenylcyclopropenone sensitization with weekly scalp DPC. Alopecia patients deemed DPC-suitable, aged 18 to 70, excluding pregnancy. Original handling: Sample-level TCR yields exhibited a median of around 90,000, with a range of 23,224 to 690,600. TCRdb analysed the RACE reads with MiXCR anew, one entry per CDR3 protein. These V and J calls originate from TCRdb's pipeline instead of the authors' own analysis. The table shows some 110,000 distinct CDR3 sequences, with around 10% occurring only once.

The chain uses TRBV2 and TRBJ2-2; D is ambiguous. Sequenced material: whole blood, taken in connection with sensitization to the hapten diphenylcyclopropenone (DPC). This clonotype originated in a woman in her 50s with alopecia areata. Some clones in this sample may be carry-over from other donors' samples. This CDR3 is CASSVFTGELFF. CDR3 DNA: TGTGCCAGCAGTGTTTTTACCGGGGAGCTGTTTTTT. Filled out from reference TRBV2 and TRBJ2-2, the complete variable domain reads EPEVTQTPSHQVTQMGQEVILRCVPISNHLYFYWYRQILGQKVEFLVSFYNNEISEKSEIFDDQFSVERPDGSNFTLKIRSTKLEDSAMYFCASSVFTGELFFGEGSRLTVL.